These 3 T cell receptor beta chains were all obtained from the same sample, sequenced in a study of PD-L1 blockade in urothelial cancer. Sequencing was performed with immunoSEQ multiplex PCR; in TCRdb, only in-frame clones are kept and a portion is missing. Of 60,000 or so clones listed, more than 65% were seen once; the top ten hold 4% to 5%. This sample comprised PBMCs, obtained around atezolizumab (anti-PD-L1) treatment. The receptor set was obtained from a man aged 70 or older with urothelial cancer.

The chain joins TRBV19 to TRBJ1-5; unclear D gene. There are 15 residues in the CDR3. Germline lookup yields CDR1 LNHDA and CDR2 SQIVND (reference sequence). Between the trimmed V and J ends, which lost 6 bases and 0 bases, there was a span of 12 bases. For the CDR3, the DNA is TGTGCCAGTAGCACAGTGGAAAATAGCAATCAGCCCCAGCATTTT. Protein: CASSTVENSNQPQHF.

The gene calls are TRBV11-2 and TRBJ2-7; D perhaps matches TRBD2 (6 bases). The germline V gene encodes CDR1 SGHAT and CDR2 FQNNGV. The CDR3 has 16 amino acids. Trimming stripped 3 bases from V and 1 base from J, with 16 bases between. The CDR3 reads CASSFLIADESYEQYF. CDR3 DNA: TGTGCCAGCAGCTTTCTCATAGCGGACGAATCCTACGAGCAGTACTTC.

The chain recombines TRBV4-1 with TRBJ2-1; D gene unclear. CDR1 is MGHRA, CDR2 YSYEKL, per germline. The CDR3 is made up of 17 amino acids. V was pared by 0 bases and J by 0 bases, with 12 bases between. The CDR3 sequence: CASSQDRGSSSYNEQFF. CDR3 sequence (DNA): TGCGCCAGCAGCCAAGATAGAGGATCGAGCTCCTACAATGAGCAGTTCTTC.